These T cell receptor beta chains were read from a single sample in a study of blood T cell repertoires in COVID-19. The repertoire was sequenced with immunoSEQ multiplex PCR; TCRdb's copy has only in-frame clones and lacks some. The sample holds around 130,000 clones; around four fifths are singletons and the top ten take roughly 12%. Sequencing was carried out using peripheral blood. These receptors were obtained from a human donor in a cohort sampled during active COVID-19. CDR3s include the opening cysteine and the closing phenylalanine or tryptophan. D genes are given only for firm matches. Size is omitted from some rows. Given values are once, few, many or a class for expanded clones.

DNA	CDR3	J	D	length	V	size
TGTGCCAGCAGCTTGGACAGGGTCTACGAGCAGTACTTC	CASSLDRVYEQYF	TRBJ2-7	TRBD1	13	TRBV7-2	few
TGCAGCGTTGTAAGGGGAAGCTACGAGCAGTACTTC	CSVVRGSYEQYF	TRBJ2-7	.	12	TRBV29-1	.
TGTGCCAGTAGTGCCCAACAGAATTCACCCCTCCACTTT	CASSAQQNSPLHF	TRBJ1-6	.	13	TRBV19	.
TGTGCCAGCAGTCTCTCCCGGACAGGGAGCTATGGCTACACCTTC	CASSLSRTGSYGYTF	TRBJ1-2	TRBD1	15	TRBV6-5	.
TGTGCCAGCACTCGGAGCCCCTCCTACGAGCAGTACTTC	CASTRSPSYEQYF	TRBJ2-7	.	13	TRBV25-1	.
TGCGCCAGCAGCCAAACAGGGTCGCGTGGCTACACCTTC	CASSQTGSRGYTF	TRBJ1-2	.	13	TRBV4-1	.
TGTGCCAGCAGCTTGGCAGGGGTTGGCAATCAGCCCCAGCATTTT	CASSLAGVGNQPQHF	TRBJ1-5	.	15	TRBV5-6	.
TGTGCCAGCAGCTTTGCCCGGGGGTTGAACACCGGGGAGCTGTTTTTT	CASSFARGLNTGELFF	TRBJ2-2	.	16	TRBV7-9	.
TGCGCCAGCAGCTCTACAGGGGGCGACGGTGAAAAACTGTTTTTT	CASSSTGGDGEKLFF	TRBJ1-4	TRBD1	15	TRBV5-1	.
TGTGCCAGCTCACCTCAGACAGATAGCTACGAGCAGTACTTC	CASSPQTDSYEQYF	TRBJ2-7	.	14	TRBV18	.
TGTGCCAGCAGCGTATTTGGGGGCTCGGGCTACACCTTC	CASSVFGGSGYTF	TRBJ1-2	.	13	TRBV9	once
TGTGCCAGTAGTATAGTAGGGGGCCTGACGAACACTGAAGCTTTCTTT	CASSIVGGLTNTEAFF	TRBJ1-1	TRBD1	16	TRBV19	.
TGTGCCAGTAGTATGCGGAGGGATACGCAGTATTTT	CASSMRRDTQYF	TRBJ2-3	.	12	TRBV19	.
TGTGCCAGTAGCCTGGGACAGGGGCCTTCACCCCTCCACTTT	CASSLGQGPSPLHF	TRBJ1-6	TRBD1	14	TRBV19	few
TGTGCCAGCAGCCAATCGAACTTTAACTATGGCTACACCTTC	CASSQSNFNYGYTF	TRBJ1-2	.	14	TRBV16	.
TGTGCCAGCAGTGAATACAACTCGGACATAACGCAGTATTTT	CASSEYNSDITQYF	TRBJ2-3	.	14	TRBV25-1	once
TGTGCCAGCAGGGGGACTATCCCATTCGGGGAGCTGTTTTTT	CASRGTIPFGELFF	TRBJ2-2	TRBD2	14	TRBV2	once
TGTGCCAGCAGCTTAGGGCCGACAGGGCGGACTAGCACAGATACGCAGTATTTT	CASSLGPTGRTSTDTQYF	TRBJ2-3	TRBD1	18	TRBV7-9	.
TGCGCCAGCAGCTTGGATGCAGGCTGGAACACTGAAGCTTTCTTT	CASSLDAGWNTEAFF	TRBJ1-1	.	15	TRBV5-1	.
TGTGCCAGCAGCGCCAAGACTTCCTCTGGAAACACCATATATTTT	CASSAKTSSGNTIYF	TRBJ1-3	.	15	TRBV5-6	.
TGTGCCAGCAGCCAATCGGCAGTTAGCAATAACTATGGCTACACCTTC	CASSQSAVSNNYGYTF	TRBJ1-2	.	16	TRBV16	.
TGTGCCAGCAGGCATGGTAGGGGGAAGAACACTGAAGCTTTCTTT	CASRHGRGKNTEAFF	TRBJ1-1	.	15	TRBV28	.
TGCGCCAGCAGCCTGCGGGGAGAAACCTACGAGCAGTACTTC	CASSLRGETYEQYF	TRBJ2-7	.	14	TRBV5-1	.
TGTGCCAGCAGCAGTCGGGGGGCTTGGAATGAAGCTTTCTTT	CASSSRGAWNEAFF	TRBJ1-1	.	14	TRBV3-1/TRBV3-2	.
TGTGCCAGCAGGCTCCTCAGCGAGGGCGAGCAGTACTTC	CASRLLSEGEQYF	TRBJ2-7	.	13	TRBV7-9	few
TGTGCCAGCAGCCAGCCTACAGGGGGCGGGTATGGCTACACCTTC	CASSQPTGGGYGYTF	TRBJ1-2	TRBD1	15	TRBV3-1/TRBV3-2	.
TGTGCCAGCAGGAAGGGGACAGGCTATAATTCACCCCTCCACTTT	CASRKGTGYNSPLHF	TRBJ1-6	TRBD1	15	TRBV2	.
TGTGCCAGCAGCATAGATGCAGGTACCTACGAGCAGTACTTC	CASSIDAGTYEQYF	TRBJ2-7	.	14	TRBV7-6	.
TGTGCCAGCTCACCTGAGGGATACGAGCAGTACTTC	CASSPEGYEQYF	TRBJ2-7	.	12	TRBV18	few
TGTGCCACCAGCAGAGACCGGGACATACGGACCGGGGAGCTGTTTTTT	CATSRDRDIRTGELFF	TRBJ2-2	.	16	TRBV15	.
TGTGCCAGTACCCTTGGGGGGGCCGGAAACACCATATATTTT	CASTLGGAGNTIYF	TRBJ1-3	.	14	TRBV19	.
TGTGCCAGTGCCCGGGACAGGGACACTGAAGCTTTCTTT	CASARDRDTEAFF	TRBJ1-1	TRBD1	13	TRBV19	.
TGTGCCAGCAGCGCAAATTCCGGGACAGGGGAATCACCCCTCCACTTT	CASSANSGTGESPLHF	TRBJ1-6	TRBD1	16	TRBV9	once
TGCGCCAGCAGCCCGGGACAGGATATTGAGACCCAGTACTTC	CASSPGQDIETQYF	TRBJ2-5	TRBD1	14	TRBV5-1	.
TGTGCCAGTAGTAATTCCGGGACAGGGGGTCAGCCCCAGCATTTT	CASSNSGTGGQPQHF	TRBJ1-5	TRBD1	15	TRBV19	.
TGTGCCAGCAGCCCTTACTCAGATACGCAGTATTTT	CASSPYSDTQYF	TRBJ2-3	.	12	TRBV7-2	few
TGCGCCAGCAGCTTGGGTTTAGGGACAGTTGAGAACACTGAAGCTTTCTTT	CASSLGLGTVENTEAFF	TRBJ1-1	TRBD1	17	TRBV5-1	.
TGTGCCAGCAGCCCCTATACGACAGGGGCCTCCGACGAGCAGTACTTC	CASSPYTTGASDEQYF	TRBJ2-7	TRBD1	16	TRBV11-2	.
TGCAGCGTTGTAAATCCTGGAAACACCATATATTTT	CSVVNPGNTIYF	TRBJ1-3	.	12	TRBV29-1	.
TGTGCCAGCAGCCAGGACAGGGGGTCACCCCTCCACTTT	CASSQDRGSPLHF	TRBJ1-6	TRBD1	13	TRBV3-1/TRBV3-2	.
TGCGCCAGCAGCCTAACTAGCGCGGGGTACAATGAGCAGTTCTTC	CASSLTSAGYNEQFF	TRBJ2-1	TRBD2	15	TRBV5-1	.
TGTGCCAGCAGCATTAACAGGGGGCGCGAGACCCAGTACTTC	CASSINRGRETQYF	TRBJ2-5	TRBD1	14	TRBV5-4	.
TGTGCCAGCAGCAACTTAGCGGGGGGGTGGTACGAGCAGTACTTC	CASSNLAGGWYEQYF	TRBJ2-7	.	15	TRBV21-1	once
TGTGCCAGCAGTTACTCAGGACAGGGGACCTATGGCTACACCTTC	CASSYSGQGTYGYTF	TRBJ1-2	TRBD1	15	TRBV6-5	.
TGTGCCAGCAGCCAAGAGGAGGGAGATACGCAGTATTTT	CASSQEEGDTQYF	TRBJ2-3	.	13	TRBV4-2	few
TGTGCCAGCAGTGCGGTACAGGGGCTCGGCAATCAGCCCCAGCATTTT	CASSAVQGLGNQPQHF	TRBJ1-5	TRBD1	16	TRBV6-1	.
TGTGCCAGCAGTTACCAGGGATCCAATGAGCAGTTCTTC	CASSYQGSNEQFF	TRBJ2-1	.	13	TRBV6-6	.
TGTGCCAGCAGCTCCGGACTAGCGGGGGGGCCAGCTCCAGATACGCAGTATTTT	CASSSGLAGGPAPDTQYF	TRBJ2-3	TRBD2	18	TRBV7-2	once
TGCGCCAGCAGCGCACAGGACAGGGGATACAATGAGCAGTTCTTC	CASSAQDRGYNEQFF	TRBJ2-1	TRBD1	15	TRBV5-1	few
TGTGCCACCAGCAGAGATTATGTAGGGGAAGGTGGAAACACCATATATTTT	CATSRDYVGEGGNTIYF	TRBJ1-3	.	17	TRBV15	.
TGTGCCAGCAGCGTAGCGGGGACTAGCAAAGAGACCCAGTACTTC	CASSVAGTSKETQYF	TRBJ2-5	TRBD2	15	TRBV9	.